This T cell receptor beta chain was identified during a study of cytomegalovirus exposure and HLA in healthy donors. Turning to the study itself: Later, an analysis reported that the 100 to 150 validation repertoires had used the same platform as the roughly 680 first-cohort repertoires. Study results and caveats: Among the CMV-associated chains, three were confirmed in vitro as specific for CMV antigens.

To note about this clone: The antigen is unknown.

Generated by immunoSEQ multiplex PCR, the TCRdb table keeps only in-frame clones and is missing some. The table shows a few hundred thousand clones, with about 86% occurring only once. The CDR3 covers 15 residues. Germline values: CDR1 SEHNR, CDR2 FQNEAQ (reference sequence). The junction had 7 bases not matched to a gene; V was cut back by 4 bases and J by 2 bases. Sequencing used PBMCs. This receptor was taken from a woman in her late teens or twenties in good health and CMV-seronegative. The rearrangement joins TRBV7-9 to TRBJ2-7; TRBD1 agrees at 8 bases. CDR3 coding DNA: TGTGCCAGCAGCTACCCGGACAGGGCGGCCTACGAGCAGTACTTC. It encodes CASSYPDRAAYEQYF. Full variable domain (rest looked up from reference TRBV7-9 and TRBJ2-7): DTGVSQNPRHKITKRGQNVTFRCDPISEHNRLYWYRQTLGQGPEFLTYFQNEAQLEKSRLLSDRFSAERPKGSFSTLEIQRTEQGDSAMYLCASSYPDRAAYEQYFGPGTRLTVT.